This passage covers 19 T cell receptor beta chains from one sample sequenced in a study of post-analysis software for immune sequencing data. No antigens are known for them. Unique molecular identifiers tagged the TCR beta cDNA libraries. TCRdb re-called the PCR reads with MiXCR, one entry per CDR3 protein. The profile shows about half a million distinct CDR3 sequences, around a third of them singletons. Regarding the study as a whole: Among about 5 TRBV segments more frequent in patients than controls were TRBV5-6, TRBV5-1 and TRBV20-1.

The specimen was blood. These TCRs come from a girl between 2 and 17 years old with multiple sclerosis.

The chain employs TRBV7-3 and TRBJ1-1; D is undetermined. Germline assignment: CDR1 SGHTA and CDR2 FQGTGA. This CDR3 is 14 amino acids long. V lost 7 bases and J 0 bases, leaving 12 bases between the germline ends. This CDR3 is CASTLTRLNTEAFF. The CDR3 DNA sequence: TGTGCCAGCACCCTAACCAGGCTGAACACTGAAGCTTTCTTT.

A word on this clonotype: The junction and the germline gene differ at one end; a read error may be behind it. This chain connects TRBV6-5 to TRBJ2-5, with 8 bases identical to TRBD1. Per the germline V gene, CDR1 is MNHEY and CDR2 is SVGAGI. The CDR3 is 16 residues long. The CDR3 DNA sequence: TGTGCCGGCAGTTACTCGAATGCCAGGGGGCTAGAGACCCAGTACTTC. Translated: CAGSYSNARGLETQYF.

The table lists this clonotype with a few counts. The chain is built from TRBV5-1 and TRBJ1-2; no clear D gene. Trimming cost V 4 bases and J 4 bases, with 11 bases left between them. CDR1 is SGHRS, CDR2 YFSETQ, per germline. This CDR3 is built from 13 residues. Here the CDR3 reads CASSPAIGYGYTF. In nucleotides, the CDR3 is TGCGCCAGCAGCCCGGCGATTGGCTATGGCTACACCTTC.

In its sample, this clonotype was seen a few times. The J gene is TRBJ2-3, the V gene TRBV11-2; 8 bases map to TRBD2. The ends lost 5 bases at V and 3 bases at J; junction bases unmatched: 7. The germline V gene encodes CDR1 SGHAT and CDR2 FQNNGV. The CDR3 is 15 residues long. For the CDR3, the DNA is TGTGCCAGCAGCCCGGCGGGAGGTGCAACAGATACGCAGTATTTT. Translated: CASSPAGGATDTQYF.

This CDR3 reads CASSPGHMDPDTQYF. Written as DNA, the CDR3 is TGCGCCAGCAGCCCCGGGCATATGGACCCAGATACGCAGTATTTT. The chain employs TRBV5-1 and TRBJ2-3; no firm D call. Germline CDR1 is SGHRS and CDR2 is YFSETQ. This CDR3 has 15 residues. The V gene lost 4 bases and the J gene lost 4 bases, with 16 bases spanning the gap.

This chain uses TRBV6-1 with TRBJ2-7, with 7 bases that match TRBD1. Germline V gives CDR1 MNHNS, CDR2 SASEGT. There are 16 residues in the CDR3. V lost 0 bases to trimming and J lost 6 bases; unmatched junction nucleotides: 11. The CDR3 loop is CASSEAAGQVICEQYF. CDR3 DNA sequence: TGTGCCAGCAGTGAAGCAGCCGGACAGGTCATCTGCGAGCAGTACTTC.

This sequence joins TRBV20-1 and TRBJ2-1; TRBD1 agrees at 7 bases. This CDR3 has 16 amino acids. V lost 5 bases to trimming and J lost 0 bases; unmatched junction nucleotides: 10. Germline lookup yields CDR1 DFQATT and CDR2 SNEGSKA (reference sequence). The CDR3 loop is CSAFLRGPSSYNEQFF. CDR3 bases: TGCAGTGCTTTTCTGAGGGGGCCGAGCTCCTACAATGAGCAGTTCTTC.

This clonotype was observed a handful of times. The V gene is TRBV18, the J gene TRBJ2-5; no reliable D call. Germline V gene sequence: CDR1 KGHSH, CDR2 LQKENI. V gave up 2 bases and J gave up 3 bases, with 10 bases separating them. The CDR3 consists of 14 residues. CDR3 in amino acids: CASSPYNGEETQYF. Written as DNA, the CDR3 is TGTGCCAGCTCACCATATAATGGGGAAGAGACCCAGTACTTC. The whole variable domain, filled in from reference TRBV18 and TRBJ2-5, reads NAGVMQNPRHLVRRRGQEARLRCSPMKGHSHVYWYRQLPEEGLKFMVYLQKENIIDESGMPKERFSAEFPKEGPSILRIQQVVRGDSAAYFCASSPYNGEETQYFGPGTRLLVL.

CDR3 region: CASSLLPGSFQETQYF. The DNA of the CDR3 is TGTGCCAGCAGCTTACTTCCCGGAAGTTTCCAAGAGACCCAGTACTTC. The chain couples TRBV11-2 to TRBJ2-5; D is unclear. CDR3 size: 16 residues. Trimming shortened V by 2 bases and J by 1 base, and 14 bases separated the two germline ends. The germline V gene has CDR1 SGHAT and CDR2 FQNNGV.

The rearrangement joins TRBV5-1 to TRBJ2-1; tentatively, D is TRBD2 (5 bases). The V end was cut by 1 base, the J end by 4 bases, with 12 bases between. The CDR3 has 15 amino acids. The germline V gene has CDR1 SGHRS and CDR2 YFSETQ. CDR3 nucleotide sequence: TGCGCCAGCAGCTTGAGTCTAGCAGGTTACAATGAGCAGTTCTTC. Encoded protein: CASSLSLAGYNEQFF.

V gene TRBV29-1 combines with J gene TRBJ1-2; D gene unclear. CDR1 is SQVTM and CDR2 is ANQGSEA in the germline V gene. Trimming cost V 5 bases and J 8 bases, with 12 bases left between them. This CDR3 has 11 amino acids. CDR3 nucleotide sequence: TGCAGCGTTTGGGTCCGCGAGGGCTACACCTTC. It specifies CSVWVREGYTF.

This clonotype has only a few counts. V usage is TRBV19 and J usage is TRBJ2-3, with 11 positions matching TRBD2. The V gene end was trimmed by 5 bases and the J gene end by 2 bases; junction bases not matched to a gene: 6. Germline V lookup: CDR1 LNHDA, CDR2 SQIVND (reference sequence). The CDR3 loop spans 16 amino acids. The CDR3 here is CASSALAGAYTDTQYF. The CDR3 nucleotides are TGTGCCAGTAGTGCACTAGCGGGGGCCTACACAGATACGCAGTATTTT. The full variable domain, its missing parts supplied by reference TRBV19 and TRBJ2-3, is DGGITQSPKYLFRKEGQNVTLSCEQNLNHDAMYWYRQDPGQGLRLIYYSQIVNDFQKGDIAEGYSVSREKKESFPLTVTSAQKNPTAFYLCASSALAGAYTDTQYFGPGTRLTVL.

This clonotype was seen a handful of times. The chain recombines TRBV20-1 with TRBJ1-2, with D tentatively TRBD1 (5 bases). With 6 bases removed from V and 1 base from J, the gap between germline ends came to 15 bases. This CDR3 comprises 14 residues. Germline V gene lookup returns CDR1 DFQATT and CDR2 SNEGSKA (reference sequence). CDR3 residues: CSAIDIGGNYGYTF. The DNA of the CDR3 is TGCAGTGCCATAGATATCGGGGGTAACTATGGCTACACCTTC.

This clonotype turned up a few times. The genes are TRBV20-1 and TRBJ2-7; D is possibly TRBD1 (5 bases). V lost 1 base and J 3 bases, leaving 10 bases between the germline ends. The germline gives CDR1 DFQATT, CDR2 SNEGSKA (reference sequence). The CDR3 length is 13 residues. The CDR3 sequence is CSARVRDLYEQYF. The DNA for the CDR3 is TGCAGTGCTAGAGTCAGGGATCTCTACGAGCAGTACTTC.

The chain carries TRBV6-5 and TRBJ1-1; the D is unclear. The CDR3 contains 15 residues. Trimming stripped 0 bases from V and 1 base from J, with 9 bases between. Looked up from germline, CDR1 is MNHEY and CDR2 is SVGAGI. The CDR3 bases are TGTGCCAGCAGTTACTCGAGCCAGCGGAACACTGAAGCTTTCTTT. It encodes CASSYSSQRNTEAFF.

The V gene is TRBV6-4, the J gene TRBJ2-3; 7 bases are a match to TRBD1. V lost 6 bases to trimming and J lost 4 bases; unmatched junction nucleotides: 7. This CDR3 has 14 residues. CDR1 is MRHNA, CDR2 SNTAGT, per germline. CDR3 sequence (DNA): TGTGCCAGCAGCGCACAGGGGACCTCAGATACGCAGTATTTT. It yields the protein CASSAQGTSDTQYF.

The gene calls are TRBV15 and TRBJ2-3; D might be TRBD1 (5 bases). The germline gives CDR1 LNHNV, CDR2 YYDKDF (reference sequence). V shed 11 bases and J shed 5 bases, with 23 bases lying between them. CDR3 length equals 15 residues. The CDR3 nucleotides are TGTGCCGCAGCTAGGGGCACCGTCTTAGGAGATACGCAGTATTTT. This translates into CAAARGTVLGDTQYF.

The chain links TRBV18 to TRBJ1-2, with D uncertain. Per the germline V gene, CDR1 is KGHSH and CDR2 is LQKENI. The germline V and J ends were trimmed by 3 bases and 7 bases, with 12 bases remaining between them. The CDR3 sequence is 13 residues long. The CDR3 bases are TGTGCCAGCTCACCCGTGGAGGATCGTGGCTACACCTTC. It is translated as CASSPVEDRGYTF.

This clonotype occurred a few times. CDR3 in amino acids: CASSSTDRIEQFF. The CDR3 DNA is TGTGCCAGCAGCTCCACCGACAGGATTGAGCAGTTCTTC. V gene TRBV7-9 combines with J gene TRBJ2-1; maybe TRBD1 (6 bases). This CDR3 region has 13 residues. V was clipped by 4 bases and J by 9 bases, with 13 bases between them. Germline CDR1 and CDR2: SEHNR and FQNEAQ (reference sequence).